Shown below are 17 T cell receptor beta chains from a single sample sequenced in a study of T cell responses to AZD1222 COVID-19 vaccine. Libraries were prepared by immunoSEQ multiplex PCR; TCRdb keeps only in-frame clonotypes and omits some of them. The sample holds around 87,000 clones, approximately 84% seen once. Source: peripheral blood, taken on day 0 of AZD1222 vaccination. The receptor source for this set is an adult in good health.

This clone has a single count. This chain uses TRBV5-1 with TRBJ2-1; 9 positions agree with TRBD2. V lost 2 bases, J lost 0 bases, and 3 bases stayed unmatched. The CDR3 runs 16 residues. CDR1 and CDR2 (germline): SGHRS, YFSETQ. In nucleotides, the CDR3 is TGCGCCAGCAGCTTTTTTAGCGGGAGCTCCTACAATGAGCAGTTCTTC. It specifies CASSFFSGSSYNEQFF.

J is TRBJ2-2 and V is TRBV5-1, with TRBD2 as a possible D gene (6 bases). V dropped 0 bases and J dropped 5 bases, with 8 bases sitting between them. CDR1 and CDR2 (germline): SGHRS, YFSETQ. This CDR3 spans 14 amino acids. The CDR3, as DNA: TGCGCCAGCAGCTTGGAGGCGGGGACCGGGGAGCTGTTTTTT. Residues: CASSLEAGTGELFF.

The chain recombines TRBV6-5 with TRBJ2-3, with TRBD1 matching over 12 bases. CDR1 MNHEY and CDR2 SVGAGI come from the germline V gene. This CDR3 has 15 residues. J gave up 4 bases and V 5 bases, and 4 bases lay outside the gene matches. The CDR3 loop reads CASSPGQGAADTQYF. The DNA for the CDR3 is TGTGCCAGCAGTCCGGGACAGGGGGCTGCAGATACGCAGTATTTT.

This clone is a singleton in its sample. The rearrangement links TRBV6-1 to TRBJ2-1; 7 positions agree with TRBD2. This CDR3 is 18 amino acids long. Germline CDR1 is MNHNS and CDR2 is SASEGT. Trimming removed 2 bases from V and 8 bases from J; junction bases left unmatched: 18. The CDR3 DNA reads TGTGCCAGCAGTGAACCAGAAACGTGGGCGGGAGACGGGGATGAGCAGTTCTTC. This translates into CASSEPETWAGDGDEQFF.

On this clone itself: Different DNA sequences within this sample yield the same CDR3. The CDR3 sequence: CASSLAGGTYNEQFF. CDR3 coding DNA: TGTGCCAGCAGCTTAGCCGGGGGGACCTACAATGAGCAGTTCTTC. V usage is TRBV7-2 and J usage is TRBJ2-1; 7 nucleotides agree with TRBD2. This CDR3 has 15 residues. Germline CDR1 and CDR2: SGHTA and FQGNSA. Trimming cost V 0 bases and J 2 bases; bases outside gene matches: 1. The complete variable domain, with remaining parts taken from reference TRBV7-2 and TRBJ2-1, reads GAGVSQSPSNKVTEKGKDVELRCDPISGHTALYWYRQSLGQGLEFLIYFQGNSAPDKSGLPSDRFSAERTGGSVSTLTIQRTQQEDSAVYLCASSLAGGTYNEQFFGPGTRLTVL.

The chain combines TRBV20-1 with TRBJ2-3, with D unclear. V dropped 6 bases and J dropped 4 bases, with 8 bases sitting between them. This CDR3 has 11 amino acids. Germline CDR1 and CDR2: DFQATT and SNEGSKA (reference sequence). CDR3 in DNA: TGCAGTGCCTTTAGGGCAGATACGCAGTATTTT. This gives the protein CSAFRADTQYF.

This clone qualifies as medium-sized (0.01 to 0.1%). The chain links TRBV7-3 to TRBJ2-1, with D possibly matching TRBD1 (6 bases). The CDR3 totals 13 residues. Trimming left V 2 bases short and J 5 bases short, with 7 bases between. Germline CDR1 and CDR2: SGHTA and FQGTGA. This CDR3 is CASSLGQNNEQFF. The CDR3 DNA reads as TGTGCCAGCAGCTTAGGACAGAACAATGAGCAGTTCTTC.

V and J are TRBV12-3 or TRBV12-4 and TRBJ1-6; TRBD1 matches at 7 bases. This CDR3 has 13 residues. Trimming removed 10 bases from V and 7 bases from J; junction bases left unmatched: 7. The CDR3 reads CATQTGRNSPLHF. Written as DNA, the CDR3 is TGTGCCACCCAGACAGGGAGAAATTCACCCCTCCACTTT.

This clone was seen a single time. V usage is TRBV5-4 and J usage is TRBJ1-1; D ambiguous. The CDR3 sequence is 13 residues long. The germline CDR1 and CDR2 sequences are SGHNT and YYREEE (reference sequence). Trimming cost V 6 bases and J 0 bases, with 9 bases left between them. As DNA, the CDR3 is TGTGCCAGCAACCTTGACCTGAACACTGAAGCTTTCTTT. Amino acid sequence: CASNLDLNTEAFF.

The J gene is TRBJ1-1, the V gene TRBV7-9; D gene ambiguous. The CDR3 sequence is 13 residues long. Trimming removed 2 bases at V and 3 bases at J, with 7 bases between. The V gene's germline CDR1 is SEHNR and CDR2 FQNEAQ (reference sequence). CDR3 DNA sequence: TGTGCCAGCAGCTTACTTTCGGACACTGAAGCTTTCTTT. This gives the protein CASSLLSDTEAFF.

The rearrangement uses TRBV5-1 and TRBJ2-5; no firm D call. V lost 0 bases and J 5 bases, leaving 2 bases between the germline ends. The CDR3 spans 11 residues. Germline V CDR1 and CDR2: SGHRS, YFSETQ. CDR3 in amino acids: CASSLDETQYF. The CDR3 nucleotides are TGCGCCAGCAGCTTGGATGAGACCCAGTACTTC.

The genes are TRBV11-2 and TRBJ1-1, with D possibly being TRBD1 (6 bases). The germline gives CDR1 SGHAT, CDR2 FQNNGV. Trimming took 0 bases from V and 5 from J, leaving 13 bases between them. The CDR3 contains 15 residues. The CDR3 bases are TGTGCCAGCAGCTTAGATAGGGGGGATTTTACTGAAGCTTTCTTT. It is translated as CASSLDRGDFTEAFF. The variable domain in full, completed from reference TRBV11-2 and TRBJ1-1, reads EAGVAQSPRYKIIEKRQSVAFWCNPISGHATLYWYQQILGQGPKLLIQFQNNGVVDDSQLPKDRFSAERLKGVDSTLKIQPAKLEDSAVYLCASSLDRGDFTEAFFGQGTRLTVV.

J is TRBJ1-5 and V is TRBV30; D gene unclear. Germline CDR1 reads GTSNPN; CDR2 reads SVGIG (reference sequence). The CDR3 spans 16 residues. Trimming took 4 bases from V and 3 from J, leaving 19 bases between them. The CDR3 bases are TGTGCCTGGAACTCGGAGGGTACCAGATACAATCAGCCCCAGCATTTT. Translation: CAWNSEGTRYNQPQHF.

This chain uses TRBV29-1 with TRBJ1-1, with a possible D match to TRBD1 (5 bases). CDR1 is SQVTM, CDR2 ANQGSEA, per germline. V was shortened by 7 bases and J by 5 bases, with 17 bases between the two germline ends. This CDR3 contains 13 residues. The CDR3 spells CSDSAGPTTEAFF. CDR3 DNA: TGCAGCGATTCCGCGGGGCCCACAACTGAAGCTTTCTTT.

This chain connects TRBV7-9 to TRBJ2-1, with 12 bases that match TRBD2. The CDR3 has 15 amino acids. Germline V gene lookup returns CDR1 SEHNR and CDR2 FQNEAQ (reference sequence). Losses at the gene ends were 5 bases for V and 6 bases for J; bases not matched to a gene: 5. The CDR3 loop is CASSPGLAGSNEQFF. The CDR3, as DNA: TGTGCCAGCAGCCCCGGACTAGCGGGAAGCAATGAGCAGTTCTTC.

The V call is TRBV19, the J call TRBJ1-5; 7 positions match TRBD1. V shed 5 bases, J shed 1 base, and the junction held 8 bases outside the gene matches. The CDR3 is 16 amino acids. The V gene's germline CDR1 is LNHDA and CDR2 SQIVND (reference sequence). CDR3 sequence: CASSHGQGVSNQPQHF. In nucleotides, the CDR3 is TGTGCCAGTAGTCACGGCCAGGGGGTCAGCAATCAGCCCCAGCATTTT.

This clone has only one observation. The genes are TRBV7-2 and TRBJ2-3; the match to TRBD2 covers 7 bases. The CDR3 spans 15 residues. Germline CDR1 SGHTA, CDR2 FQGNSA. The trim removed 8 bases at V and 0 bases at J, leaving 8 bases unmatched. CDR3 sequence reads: CASGAGLGSTDTQYF. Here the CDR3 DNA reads TGTGCCAGCGGCGCCGGACTAGGAAGCACAGATACGCAGTATTTT.